The rows below give T cell receptor beta chains drawn from one sample of a study of T cell repertoires in cytomegalovirus infection. For these TCRs, the target antigens are not known. A single record per CDR3 protein comes from TCRdb applying MiXCR to the reads. In the table there are some 500,000 distinct CDR3 sequences, around 30% of which are singletons. The sequences come from cultured PBMCs, collected from culture after CMV antigen stimulation. Receptors were obtained from a human donor in good health (CMV status not recorded). Some clones in this sample may be carry-over from other donors' samples. The CDR3 runs from the conserved cysteine through the conserved F or W. Fields, in order: clone size, V gene, J gene, CDR3 protein. Clone size appears in some rows only: once, few, many, or a class for an expanded clone.

>-|TRBV28|TRBJ1-1
CASSLGGEPSHTEAFF
>many|TRBV7-2|TRBJ1-5
CASSPYRDIDNQPQHF
>few|TRBV4-3|TRBJ2-1
CASSQEGTGGYNEQFF
>-|TRBV10-3|TRBJ2-2
CAIMGAQGPNTGELFF
>-|TRBV7-4|TRBJ1-6
CASSLDDRNNSPLHF
>-|TRBV6-2/TRBV6-3|TRBJ2-1
CASKSIALTRTSGRIEQFF
>few|TRBV28|TRBJ2-7
CASRPTTDEQYF
>few|TRBV20-1|TRBJ2-3
CSAGNRDSNTDTQYF
>-|TRBV20-1|TRBJ1-5
CSARTQGPNQPQHF
>few|TRBV12-3/TRBV12-4|TRBJ2-2
CASSLELRTGELFF
>-|TRBV10-3|TRBJ2-7
CAISVPQQGAYEQYF
>-|TRBV7-2|TRBJ2-1
CASSPGLSPANEQFF
>-|TRBV15|TRBJ1-1
CATSTGARATMNTEAFF
>-|TRBV7-2|TRBJ2-1
CASSRLAGLYNEQFF
>few|TRBV10-2|TRBJ2-3
CASSDRVAGELDTQYF
>-|TRBV6-5|TRBJ2-2
CASSSMTGELFF
>-|TRBV5-6|TRBJ2-3
CASSGGLASTDTQYF
>many|TRBV7-2|TRBJ2-3
CASSFGQGAGTQYF
>-|TRBV11-3|TRBJ1-1
CASSEYERVWYTEAFF
>-|TRBV11-2|TRBJ2-2
CASSSDRGRTGELFF
>few|TRBV4-1|TRBJ1-6
CASSQERSSPVDSPLHF
>-|TRBV28|TRBJ1-2
CASSTSGQDPYGYTF
>few|TRBV6-2/TRBV6-3|TRBJ2-7
CASSNLAGGYEQYF
>few|TRBV20-1|TRBJ2-1
CSARDPTRYSYNEQFF
>-|TRBV10-2|TRBJ2-5
CASTPPGSQETQYF
>-|TRBV7-2|TRBJ2-1
CASSLESGYNEQFF
>-|TRBV19|TRBJ2-7
CASSIAQGSYEQYF
>few|TRBV7-6|TRBJ2-2
CASSSRDTGELFF
>few|TRBV7-6|TRBJ2-3
CASARGRGASTDTQYF
>-|TRBV19|TRBJ2-1
CASSFASGRSNEQFF
>many|TRBV7-2|TRBJ2-5
CASSPTLEPRETQYF
>many|TRBV7-2|TRBJ1-1
CASSLVGARVEAFF
>few|TRBV2|TRBJ1-5
CASTYDGNSNQPQHF
>few|TRBV28|TRBJ2-7
CASSLEPLDRETYEQYF
>few|TRBV10-3|TRBJ2-6
CAISSGGQGANVLTF
>few|TRBV14|TRBJ2-1
CASSQDRAGGRNEQFF
>few|TRBV7-4|TRBJ2-7
CASSLSGAGLQSEGGPYEQYF
>many|TRBV7-2|TRBJ1-1
CASSPSRGNTEAFF
>few|TRBV5-6|TRBJ2-1
CASSRRTSGNSYNEQFF
>many|TRBV7-8|TRBJ2-1
CASSSGLADYNEQFF